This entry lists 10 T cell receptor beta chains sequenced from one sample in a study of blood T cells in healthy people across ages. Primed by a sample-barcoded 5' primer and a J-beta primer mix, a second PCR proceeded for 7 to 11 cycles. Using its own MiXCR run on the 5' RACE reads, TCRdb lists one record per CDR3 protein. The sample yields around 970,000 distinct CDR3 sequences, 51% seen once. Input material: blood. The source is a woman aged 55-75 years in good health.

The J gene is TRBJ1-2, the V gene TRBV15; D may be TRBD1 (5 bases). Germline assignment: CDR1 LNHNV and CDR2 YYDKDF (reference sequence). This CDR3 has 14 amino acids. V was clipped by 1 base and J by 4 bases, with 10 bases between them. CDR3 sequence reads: CATSRAGFGYGYTF. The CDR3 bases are TGTGCCACCAGCAGAGCAGGGTTTGGCTATGGCTACACCTTC.

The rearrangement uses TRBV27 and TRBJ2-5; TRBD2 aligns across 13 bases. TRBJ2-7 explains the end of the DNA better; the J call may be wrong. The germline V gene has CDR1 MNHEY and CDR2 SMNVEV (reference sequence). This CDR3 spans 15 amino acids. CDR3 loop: CASNTLAGGPYEQYF. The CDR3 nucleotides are TGTGCCAGCAACACACTAGCGGGAGGGCCCTACGAGCAGTACTTC.

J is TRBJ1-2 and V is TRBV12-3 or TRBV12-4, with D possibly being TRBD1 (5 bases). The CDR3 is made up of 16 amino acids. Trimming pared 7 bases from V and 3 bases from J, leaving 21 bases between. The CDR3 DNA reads TGTGCCAGCAAGGAGGAAGGGGTAGTATTCGACTATGGCTACACCTTC. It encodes CASKEEGVVFDYGYTF.

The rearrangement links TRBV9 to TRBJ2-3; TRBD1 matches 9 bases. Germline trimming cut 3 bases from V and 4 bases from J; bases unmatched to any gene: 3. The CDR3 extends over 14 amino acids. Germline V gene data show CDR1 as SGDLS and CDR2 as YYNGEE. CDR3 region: CASSGGQGSDTQYF. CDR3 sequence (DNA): TGTGCCAGCAGCGGGGGACAGGGATCAGATACGCAGTATTTT.

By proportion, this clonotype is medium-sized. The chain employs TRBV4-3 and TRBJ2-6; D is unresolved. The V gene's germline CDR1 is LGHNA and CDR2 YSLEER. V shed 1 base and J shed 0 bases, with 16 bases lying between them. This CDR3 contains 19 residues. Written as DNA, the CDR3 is TGCGCCAGCAGCCAAGGGGTCGGAGTGACGGGCTCTGGGGCCAACGTCCTGACTTTC. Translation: CASSQGVGVTGSGANVLTF.

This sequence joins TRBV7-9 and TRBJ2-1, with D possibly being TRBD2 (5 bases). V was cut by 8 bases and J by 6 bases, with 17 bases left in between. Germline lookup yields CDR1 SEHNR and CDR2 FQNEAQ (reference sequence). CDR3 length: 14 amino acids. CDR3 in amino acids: CASLSLANSNEQFF. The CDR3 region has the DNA TGTGCCAGCCTTAGTCTAGCCAATTCCAATGAGCAGTTCTTC.

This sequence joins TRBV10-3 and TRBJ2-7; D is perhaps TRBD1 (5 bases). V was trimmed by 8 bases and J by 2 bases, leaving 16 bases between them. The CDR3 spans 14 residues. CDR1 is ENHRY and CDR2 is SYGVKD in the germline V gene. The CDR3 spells CAIAYLSGPYEQYF. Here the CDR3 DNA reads TGTGCCATCGCCTATTTGTCAGGGCCCTACGAGCAGTACTTC.

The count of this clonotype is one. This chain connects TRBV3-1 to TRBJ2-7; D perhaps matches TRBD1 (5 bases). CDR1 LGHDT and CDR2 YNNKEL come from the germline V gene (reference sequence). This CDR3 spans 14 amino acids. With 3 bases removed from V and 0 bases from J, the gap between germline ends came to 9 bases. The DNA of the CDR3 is TGTGCCAGCAGCCAGGGGCATTTCTCCTACGAGCAGTACTTC. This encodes CASSQGHFSYEQYF.

Here the CDR3 reads CASSLKGDYSYEQYF. The CDR3 region has the DNA TGCGCCAGCAGCCTTAAGGGAGATTACTCCTACGAGCAGTACTTC. The V and J genes are TRBV4-1 and TRBJ2-7, with D perhaps matching TRBD2 (5 bases). The V end lost 4 bases, the J end lost 0 bases, and 13 bases lay between the germline ends. CDR1 is MGHRA, CDR2 YSYEKL, per germline. This CDR3 is 15 amino acids long.

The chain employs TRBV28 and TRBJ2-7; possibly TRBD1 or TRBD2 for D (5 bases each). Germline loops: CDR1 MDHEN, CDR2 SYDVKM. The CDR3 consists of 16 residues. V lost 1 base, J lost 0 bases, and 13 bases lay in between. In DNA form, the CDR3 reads TGTGCCAGCAGTTTATTTGGGGCAGGGAGCTCCTACGAGCAGTACTTC. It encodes CASSLFGAGSSYEQYF.